One sample yielded the 20 T cell receptor beta chains listed below, sequenced in a study of T cell responses to AZD1222 COVID-19 vaccine. Here immunoSEQ multiplex PCR was the method, and the copy in TCRdb shows in-frame clones only, minus some. The sample holds about 96,000 clones, 80% to 90% seen once. Here the sequenced sample was peripheral blood, taken on day 0 of AZD1222 vaccination. These receptors were collected from an adult in good health.

This chain's CDR3 is CASSSTNNYGYTF. CDR3 nucleotides: TGTGCCAGCAGCTCGACAAATAACTATGGCTACACCTTC. The chain uses TRBV11-3 and TRBJ1-2; D gene ambiguous. CDR3 size: 13 residues. CDR1 and CDR2 from the germline V gene are SGHNT and YENEEA. V lost 4 bases to trimming and J lost 1 base, with 7 bases between them.

The chain recombines TRBV9 with TRBJ1-2; D unresolved. The ends were cut back, 7 bases at V and 0 bases at J, with 4 bases in the middle. This CDR3 has 11 amino acids. Germline CDR1 and CDR2: SGDLS and YYNGEE. CDR3 sequence (DNA): TGTGCCAGCGGGGCTAACTATGGCTACACCTTC. Translated, it gives CASGANYGYTF.

The chain links TRBV5-8 to TRBJ2-1; 9 bases map to TRBD2. The ends lost 4 bases at V and 14 bases at J; junction bases unmatched: 7. The germline V gene encodes CDR1 SGHTS and CDR2 YDEGEE. There are 12 residues in the CDR3. The DNA of the CDR3 is TGTGCCAGCAGCCTCAAGCGGGGGGCCGAGTTCTTC. Its protein is CASSLKRGAEFF.

The CDR3 DNA reads as TGTGCCACCAGTGACCCGCCACAGGGAGCCTATGGCTACACCTTC. This sequence encodes CATSDPPQGAYGYTF. The V gene is TRBV24-1, the J gene TRBJ1-2; TRBD1 might be the D (6 bases). The CDR3 has 15 amino acids. Looked up from germline, CDR1 is KGHDR and CDR2 is SFDVKD. The V gene lost 4 bases and the J gene lost 4 bases, with 15 bases spanning the gap.

J is TRBJ1-2 and V is TRBV5-4; no clear D gene. V dropped 0 bases and J dropped 8 bases, with 17 bases sitting between them. The CDR3 is made up of 15 amino acids. Germline values: CDR1 SGHNT, CDR2 YYREEE (reference sequence). CDR3 region: CASSLDVGGSQGYTF. For the CDR3, the DNA is TGTGCCAGCAGCTTGGATGTTGGCGGATCTCAAGGCTACACCTTC.

This clone was counted a single time. The chain couples TRBV24-1 to TRBJ2-1; a weak D match, TRBD1 (6 bases). The V gene lost 6 bases and the J gene lost 4 bases, with 12 bases spanning the gap. The CDR3 consists of 14 residues. Germline V CDR1 and CDR2: KGHDR, SFDVKD. The CDR3 DNA reads TGTGCCACCAGTTCGGGACAAGATTACAATGAGCAGTTCTTC. Translating gives CATSSGQDYNEQFF.

V usage is TRBV19 and J usage is TRBJ1-1; a weak D match, TRBD1 (6 bases). Germline CDR1 reads LNHDA; CDR2 reads SQIVND (reference sequence). The CDR3 has 19 amino acids. Trimming cost V 5 bases and J 1 base, with 26 bases left between them. The CDR3 spells CASSPPEVVQGKKNTEAFF. The CDR3 DNA is TGTGCCAGTAGTCCCCCCGAAGTCGTTCAGGGGAAAAAGAACACTGAAGCTTTCTTT.

To note about this clone: The junction does not match germline at one end; this may be a read error. The V and J genes are TRBV5-4 and TRBJ1-2; 9 nucleotides line up with TRBD1. Per the germline V gene, CDR1 is SGHNT and CDR2 is YYREEE (reference sequence). CDR3 length: 15 residues. The CDR3 nucleotides are TGTGCCAGCAGCTTGTCCCCTACAGGGGGCTATAGCTACACCTTC. It is translated as CASSLSPTGGYSYTF.

This clone came up a few times. The chain is built from TRBV6-5 and TRBJ1-1; D is unclear. The germline V gene has CDR1 MNHEY and CDR2 SVGAGI. V was shortened by 7 bases and J by 4 bases, with 13 bases between the two germline ends. The CDR3 covers 13 residues. The CDR3 nucleotides are TGTGCCAGCACGTTGGGAGGGTTCACTGAAGCTTTCTTT. Translating it yields CASTLGGFTEAFF.

This chain joins TRBV29-1 and TRBJ1-2; TRBD1 agrees at 9 bases. Germline CDR1 and CDR2: SQVTM and ANQGSEA. This CDR3 has 13 amino acids. V trimming: 3 bases; J trimming: 6 bases; junction bases outside the gene matches: 5. CDR3 amino acids: CSVERDRVNGYTF. The CDR3 bases are TGCAGCGTTGAGAGGGACAGGGTCAATGGCTACACCTTC.

For this clone: At one boundary the junction diverges from the germline segment, which might be a read error. The chain carries TRBV19 and TRBJ1-2; D gene ambiguous. Germline CDR1 is LNHDA and CDR2 is SQIVND (reference sequence). The CDR3 contains 15 residues. CDR3: CASNIVAGSNYGYTF. CDR3 DNA sequence: TGTGCCAGTAATATAGTGGCGGGGTCTAACTATGGCTACACCTTC.

CDR3 amino acids: CASSLRTAVNTEAFF. In nucleotides, the CDR3 is TGCGCCAGCAGCTTACGGACAGCCGTGAACACTGAAGCTTTCTTT. The rearrangement joins TRBV4-1 to TRBJ1-1; TRBD1 might be the D (6 bases). Trimming removed 5 bases at V and 0 bases at J, with 13 bases between. CDR3 size: 15 residues. Germline V gives CDR1 MGHRA, CDR2 YSYEKL.

The chain employs TRBV7-2 and TRBJ2-7; the match to TRBD2 covers 13 bases. With 5 bases clipped from V and 1 base from J, the junction kept 5 bases outside the gene matches. The CDR3 runs to 16 residues. CDR1 SGHTA and CDR2 FQGNSA come from the germline V gene. CDR3 DNA: TGTGCCAGCAGCAAGGGACTAGCGGGGAAGTCCTACGAGCAGTACTTC. Encoded protein: CASSKGLAGKSYEQYF.

The chain employs TRBV15 and TRBJ1-2, with TRBD1 matching over 7 bases. Germline V lookup: CDR1 LNHNV, CDR2 YYDKDF (reference sequence). The CDR3 loop spans 13 amino acids. The V and J ends lost 5 bases and 9 bases, in that order; junction bases with no gene match: 9. Here the CDR3 reads CATSEGTVKRYTF. The CDR3 region has the DNA TGTGCCACCAGCGAAGGGACAGTAAAACGCTACACCTTC.

The chain carries TRBV28 and TRBJ1-2; 7 bases map to TRBD1. The V and J ends lost 4 bases and 8 bases, in that order; junction bases with no gene match: 13. This CDR3 region has 15 residues. Germline V gives CDR1 MDHEN, CDR2 SYDVKM. In DNA, the CDR3 is TGTGCCAGCAGTTCAGCCGGGACAGCCGTTGGCGGCTACACCTTC. Protein: CASSSAGTAVGGYTF.

The chain couples TRBV28 to TRBJ1-2; D is unclear. Germline V gene data show CDR1 as MDHEN and CDR2 as SYDVKM. The CDR3 is made up of 12 amino acids. The V gene lost 3 bases and the J gene lost 4 bases, with 6 bases spanning the gap. Written as DNA, the CDR3 is TGTGCCAGCAGTTTGGAGGGCTATGGCTACACCTTC. Residues: CASSLEGYGYTF.

The V gene is TRBV5-1, the J gene TRBJ2-7; 9 bases map to TRBD2. The germline gives CDR1 SGHRS, CDR2 YFSETQ. The CDR3 loop spans 15 amino acids. The V and J ends lost 3 bases and 2 bases, in that order; junction bases with no gene match: 6. The CDR3 spells CASSSLSGGTYEQYF. The DNA of the CDR3 is TGCGCCAGCAGCTCGCTTAGCGGGGGCACCTACGAGCAGTACTTC.

V is TRBV14 and J is TRBJ1-5; D not certain. CDR1 and CDR2 from the germline V gene are SGHDN and FVKESK. Trimming removed 7 bases from V and 2 bases from J, with 15 bases in between. CDR3 length equals 15 residues. The CDR3 region is CASNRLEDGNQPQHF. For the CDR3, the DNA is TGTGCCAGCAACCGCCTCGAGGATGGCAATCAGCCCCAGCATTTT.

This clone showed up just a few times. The V call is TRBV3-1 (or the pseudogene TRBV3-2), the J call TRBJ1-6; no firm D call. This CDR3 is built from 12 residues. V dropped 0 bases and J dropped 6 bases, with 0 bases sitting between them. Germline V gene data show CDR1 as LGHDT and CDR2 as YNNKEL (reference sequence). In DNA, the CDR3 is TGTGCCAGCAGCCAAGATAATTCACCCCTCCACTTT. Translating gives CASSQDNSPLHF.

This chain joins TRBV5-6 and TRBJ2-2; 9 bases align to TRBD1. Per germline, CDR1 SGHDT and CDR2 YYEEEE. There are 16 residues in the CDR3. With V trimmed by 2 bases and J by 4 bases, 6 bases remained unmatched. The DNA of the CDR3 is TGTGCCAGCAGCTTCACCGGGACAGGGTTCACCGGGGAGCTGTTTTTT. It encodes CASSFTGTGFTGELFF.